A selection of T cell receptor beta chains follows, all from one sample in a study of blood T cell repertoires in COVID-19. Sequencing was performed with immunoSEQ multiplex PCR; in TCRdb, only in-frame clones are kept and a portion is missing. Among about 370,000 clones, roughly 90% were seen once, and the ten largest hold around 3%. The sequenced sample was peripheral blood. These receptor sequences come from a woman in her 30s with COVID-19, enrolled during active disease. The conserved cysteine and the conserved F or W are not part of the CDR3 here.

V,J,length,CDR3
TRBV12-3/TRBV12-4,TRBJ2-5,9,ASSLSGPQY
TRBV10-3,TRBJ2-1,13,AISESIRDYNEQF
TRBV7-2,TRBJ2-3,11,ASSVPSTDTQY
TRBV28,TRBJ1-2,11,ASRTSGILGYT
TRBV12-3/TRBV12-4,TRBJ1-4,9,ASSLGGKLF
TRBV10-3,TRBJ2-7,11,AISEDRGREQY
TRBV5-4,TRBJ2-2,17,ASSTHGYRGREDTGELF
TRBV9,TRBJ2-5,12,ASSVDGNGETQY
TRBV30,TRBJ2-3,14,AWARGVPSSTDTQY
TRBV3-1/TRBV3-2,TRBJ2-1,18,ASSRTGTSGGKLFYNEQF
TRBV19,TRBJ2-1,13,ASSLGTSGYNEQF
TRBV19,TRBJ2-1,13,ASSVTSGTYNEQF
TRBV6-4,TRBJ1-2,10,ASSDGGYGYT
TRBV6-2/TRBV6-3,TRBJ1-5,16,ASSSIATSGRRRQPQH
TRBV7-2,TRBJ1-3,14,ASSSGTGSTGNTIY
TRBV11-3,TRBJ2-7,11,ASSWDRDHEQY
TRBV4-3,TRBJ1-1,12,ASSQETGGLGAF
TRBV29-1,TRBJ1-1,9,SVQENTEAF
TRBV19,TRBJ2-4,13,ASSTAGPSKNIQY
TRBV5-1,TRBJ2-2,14,ASYPGGTANTGELF
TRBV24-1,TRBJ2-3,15,ATSEARQTASTDTQY
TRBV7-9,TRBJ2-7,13,ASSRTGGLVYEQY
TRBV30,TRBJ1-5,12,AWGKSNSNQPQH
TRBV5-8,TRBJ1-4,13,ASSLRGTAPEKLF
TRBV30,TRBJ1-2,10,AWSSGEGGYT
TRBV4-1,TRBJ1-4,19,ASSRRQGLGQPGTTNEKLF
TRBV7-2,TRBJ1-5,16,ASSSGQVSARSNQPQH
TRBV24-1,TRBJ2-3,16,ATSDHIDRGWSTDTQY
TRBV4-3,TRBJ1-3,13,ASSQDRAGVNTIY
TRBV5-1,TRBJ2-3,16,ASSSDSGLAESTDTQY
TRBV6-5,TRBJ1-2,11,ASSHGAGGDHT
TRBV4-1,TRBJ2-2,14,ASSQLGQANTGELF
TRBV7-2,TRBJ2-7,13,ASSPRAGGPYEQY
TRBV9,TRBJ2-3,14,ASSARPAGVTDTQY
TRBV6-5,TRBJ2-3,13,ASRDRAYSTDTQY
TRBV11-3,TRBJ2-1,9,ASSSGLVQF
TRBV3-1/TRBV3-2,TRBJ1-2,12,ASSDRDSPYGYT
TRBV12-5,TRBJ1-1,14,ASGAGTGGVGTEAF
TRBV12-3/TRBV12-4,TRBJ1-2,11,ASRPGLFNGYT
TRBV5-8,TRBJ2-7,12,ASSLPGQGEHLY
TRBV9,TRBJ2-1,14,ASSVVGGDGYNEQF
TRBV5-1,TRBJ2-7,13,ASSPGLAVTSEQY
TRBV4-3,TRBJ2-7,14,ASSQDLGGGSYEQY
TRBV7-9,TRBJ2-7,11,ASSWRGIGEQY
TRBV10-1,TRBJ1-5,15,ASSGPERGGQDQPQH
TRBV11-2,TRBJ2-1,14,ASSPSGRNPYNEQF